This is a list of T cell receptor beta chains from one sample in a study of cytotoxic CD8 clonotypes in ibrutinib-treated CLL. The protocol was immunoSEQ multiplex PCR, while the TCRdb copy is restricted to in-frame clones and leaves out a portion. The sample includes over 40,000 clones, around four fifths seen only once; the top ten take roughly 21%. Sequencing was performed on PBMCs, taken after 24 months of ibrutinib treatment. Receptor source: a human donor with chronic lymphocytic leukemia. Both conserved end residues are part of each CDR3. A D gene is named only where the DNA matches it firmly. Where a row states a size, it is once, few, many or the class of an expanded clone; other rows omit it.

cdr3_nt cdr3_aa clone_size j_call d_call v_call
TGTGCCAGCCGGGGACAGACCTACGAGCAGTACTTC CASRGQTYEQYF . TRBJ2-7 TRBD1 TRBV6-5
TGTGCCAGCAGCCCGAGCTCCTACGAGCAGTACTTC CASSPSSYEQYF . TRBJ2-7 . TRBV28
TGTGCCAGCGACATGACAGGGGATTACAATGAGCAGTTCTTC CASDMTGDYNEQFF . TRBJ2-1 TRBD1 TRBV28
TGTGCCAGCAGCGTGGAGGAGGGAGGCACCGGGGAGCTGTTTTTT CASSVEEGGTGELFF . TRBJ2-2 . TRBV2
TGCAGCGTTGAAGATGGCCAAAGGTCTAGCACAGATACGCAGTATTTT CSVEDGQRSSTDTQYF . TRBJ2-3 . TRBV29-1
TGCGCCAGCAGCCAAGAAGGGCAAGTGCAGTACTTC CASSQEGQVQYF . TRBJ2-7 . TRBV4-1
TGTGCCAGCAGCGGAGGGACTAGCGGGAGGGTCGAGGAGCAGTACTTC CASSGGTSGRVEEQYF . TRBJ2-7 TRBD2 TRBV7-2
TGTGCCAGCAGCGTATATTCCTCTGGGGCCAACGTCCTGACTTTC CASSVYSSGANVLTF . TRBJ2-6 . TRBV14
TGTGCCAGCAGCTTAGATCGAAAAGTCCCCTACTACGAGCAGTACTTC CASSLDRKVPYYEQYF . TRBJ2-7 . TRBV11-2
TGTGCCACATCACAGGGGGCAGGGGGGTATGGCTACACCTTC CATSQGAGGYGYTF few TRBJ1-2 TRBD1 TRBV28
TGTGCCAGCAGCTTGGGGGCTAGCGACGAGCAGTACTTC CASSLGASDEQYF . TRBJ2-7 . TRBV7-3
TGTGCCAGCAGTGTCGGGGGGCAGATCACCGGGGAGCTGTTTTTT CASSVGGQITGELFF few TRBJ2-2 . TRBV28
TGCAGCGTTGAAGGGGACAGGGCGGATCCTGGCTACACCTTC CSVEGDRADPGYTF . TRBJ1-2 TRBD1 TRBV29-1
TGTGCCAGCAGCTTAGCAGCGTACGAGACCCAGTACTTC CASSLAAYETQYF . TRBJ2-5 . TRBV7-6
TGTGCCAGCAGCCCCCGTGAGGGCCCGGACTATGGCTACACCTTC CASSPREGPDYGYTF few TRBJ1-2 . TRBV5-5
TGTGCCAGCAGCATACGTCTAGCGGGAGGGGACGAGCAGTACTTC CASSIRLAGGDEQYF . TRBJ2-7 TRBD2 TRBV7-8
TGTGCCAGCAGTGAGGGAGGGGCGGAAATAGCTTTCTTT CASSEGGAEIAFF . TRBJ1-1 . TRBV6-1
TGTGCCAGCAGTTATCAGGGAAACGAGCAGTACTTC CASSYQGNEQYF . TRBJ2-7 . TRBV6-5
TGTGCCAGCTCACCGAGGGTCAACACTGAAGCTTTCTTT CASSPRVNTEAFF . TRBJ1-1 . TRBV18
TGTGCCAGCAGTGACGAATACGAGCAGTACTTC CASSDEYEQYF . TRBJ2-7 . TRBV6-5
TGTGCCAGCAGCTTATTCAACTCCTACGAGCAGTACTTC CASSLFNSYEQYF once TRBJ2-7 . TRBV13
TGTGCCAGCTCACCACCGTTCACAGATACGCAGTATTTT CASSPPFTDTQYF . TRBJ2-3 . TRBV18
TGCGCCAGCAGCCCTGGCTTCTCTATTCGGTTGACTGAAGCTTTCTTT CASSPGFSIRLTEAFF . TRBJ1-1 . TRBV4-1